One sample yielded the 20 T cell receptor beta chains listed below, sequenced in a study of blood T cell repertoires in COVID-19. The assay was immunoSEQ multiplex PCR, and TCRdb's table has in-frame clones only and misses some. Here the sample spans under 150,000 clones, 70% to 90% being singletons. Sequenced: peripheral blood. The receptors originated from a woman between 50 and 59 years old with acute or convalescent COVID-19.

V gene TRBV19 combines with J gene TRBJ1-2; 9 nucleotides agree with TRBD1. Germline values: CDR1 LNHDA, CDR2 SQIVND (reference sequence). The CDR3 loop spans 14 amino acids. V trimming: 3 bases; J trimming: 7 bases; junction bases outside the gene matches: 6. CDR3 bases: TGTGCCAGTAGTATGAGACAGGGGGATCGTGGCTACACCTTC. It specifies CASSMRQGDRGYTF.

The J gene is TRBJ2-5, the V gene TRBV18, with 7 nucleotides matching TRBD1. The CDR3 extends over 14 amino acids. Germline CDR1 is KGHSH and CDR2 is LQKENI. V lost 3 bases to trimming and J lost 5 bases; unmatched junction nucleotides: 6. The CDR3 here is CASSPNGRGETQYF. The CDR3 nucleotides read TGTGCCAGCTCACCCAACGGCAGGGGGGAGACCCAGTACTTC.

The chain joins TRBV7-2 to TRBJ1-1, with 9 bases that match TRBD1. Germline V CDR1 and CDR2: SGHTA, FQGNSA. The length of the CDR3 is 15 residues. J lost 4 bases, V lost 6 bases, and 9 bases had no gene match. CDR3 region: CASRIPGQGLTEAFF. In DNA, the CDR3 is TGTGCCAGCAGAATACCGGGACAGGGTCTCACTGAAGCTTTCTTT.

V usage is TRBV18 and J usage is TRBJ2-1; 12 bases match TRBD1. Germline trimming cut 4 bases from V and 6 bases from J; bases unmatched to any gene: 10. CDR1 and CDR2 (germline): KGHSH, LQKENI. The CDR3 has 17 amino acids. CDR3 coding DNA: TGTGCCAGCTCACTGGGACAGGGGGCTCGATCGGCCAATGAGCAGTTCTTC. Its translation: CASSLGQGARSANEQFF.

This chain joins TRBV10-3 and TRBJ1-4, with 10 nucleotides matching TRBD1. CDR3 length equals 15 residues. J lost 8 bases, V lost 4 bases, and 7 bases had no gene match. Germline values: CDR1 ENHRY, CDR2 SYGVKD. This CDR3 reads CAISGPGTGDEKLFF. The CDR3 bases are TGTGCCATCAGTGGTCCCGGGACAGGGGACGAAAAACTGTTTTTT.

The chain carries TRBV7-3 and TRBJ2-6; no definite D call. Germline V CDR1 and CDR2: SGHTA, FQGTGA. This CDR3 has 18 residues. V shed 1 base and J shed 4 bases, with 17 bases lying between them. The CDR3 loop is CASSLIGSTSPGANVLTF. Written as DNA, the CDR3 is TGTGCCAGCAGCTTAATCGGGTCAACCTCGCCCGGGGCCAACGTCCTGACTTTC.

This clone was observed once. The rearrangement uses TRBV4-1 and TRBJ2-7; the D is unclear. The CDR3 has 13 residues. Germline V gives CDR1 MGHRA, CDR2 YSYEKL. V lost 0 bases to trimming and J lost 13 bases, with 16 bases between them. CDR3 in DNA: TGCGCCAGCAGCCAAGAACGCACAGAAACAATTTACTTC. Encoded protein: CASSQERTETIYF.

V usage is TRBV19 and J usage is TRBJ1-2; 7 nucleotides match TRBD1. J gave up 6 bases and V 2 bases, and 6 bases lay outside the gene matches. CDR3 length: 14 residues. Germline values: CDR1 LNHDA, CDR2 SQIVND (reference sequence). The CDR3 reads CASSITQGMNGYTF. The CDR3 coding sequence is TGTGCCAGTAGTATAACACAGGGGATGAATGGCTACACCTTC.

The CDR3 here is CASSLFGEAFF. Written as DNA, the CDR3 is TGTGCCAGCAGTTTATTCGGGGAAGCTTTCTTT. This sequence joins TRBV12-3 or TRBV12-4 and TRBJ1-1; D call uncertain. This CDR3 has 11 residues. V was trimmed by 2 bases and J by 8 bases, leaving 6 bases between them.

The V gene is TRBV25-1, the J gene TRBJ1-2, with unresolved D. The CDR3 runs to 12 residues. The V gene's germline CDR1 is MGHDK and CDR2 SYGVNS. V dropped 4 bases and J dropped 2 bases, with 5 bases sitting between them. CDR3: CASSGRNYGYTF. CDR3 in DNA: TGTGCCAGCAGTGGCAGGAACTATGGCTACACCTTC.

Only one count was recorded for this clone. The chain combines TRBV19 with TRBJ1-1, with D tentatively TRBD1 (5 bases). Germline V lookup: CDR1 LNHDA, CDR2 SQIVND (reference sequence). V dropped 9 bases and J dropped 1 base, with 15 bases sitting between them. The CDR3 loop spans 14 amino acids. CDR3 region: CASRTRVQNTEAFF. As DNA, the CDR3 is TGTGCCAGCAGGACAAGGGTACAGAACACTGAAGCTTTCTTT.

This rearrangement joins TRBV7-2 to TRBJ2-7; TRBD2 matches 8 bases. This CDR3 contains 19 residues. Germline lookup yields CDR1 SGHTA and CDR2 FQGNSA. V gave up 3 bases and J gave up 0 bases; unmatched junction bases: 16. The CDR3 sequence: CASSFESGGALLSSYEQYF. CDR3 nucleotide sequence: TGTGCCAGCAGCTTTGAAAGCGGGGGAGCCCTACTCAGCTCCTACGAGCAGTACTTC.

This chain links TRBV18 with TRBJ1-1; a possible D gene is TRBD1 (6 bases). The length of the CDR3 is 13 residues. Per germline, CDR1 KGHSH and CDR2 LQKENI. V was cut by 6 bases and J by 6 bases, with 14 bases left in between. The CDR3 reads CASSPQGYAEAFF. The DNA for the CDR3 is TGTGCCAGCTCGCCTCAGGGGTACGCTGAAGCTTTCTTT.

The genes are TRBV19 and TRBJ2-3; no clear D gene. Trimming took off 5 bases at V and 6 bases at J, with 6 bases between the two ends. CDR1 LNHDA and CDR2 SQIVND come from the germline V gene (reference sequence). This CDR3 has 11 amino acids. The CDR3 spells CASSLLDTQYF. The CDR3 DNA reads TGTGCCAGTAGTCTCCTCGATACGCAGTATTTT.

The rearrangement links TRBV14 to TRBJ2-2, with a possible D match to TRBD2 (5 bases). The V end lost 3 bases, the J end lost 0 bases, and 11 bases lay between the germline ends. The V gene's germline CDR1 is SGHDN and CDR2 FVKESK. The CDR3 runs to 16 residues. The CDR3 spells CASSHNLGANTGELFF. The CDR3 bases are TGTGCCAGCAGCCACAACCTGGGAGCGAACACCGGGGAGCTGTTTTTT.

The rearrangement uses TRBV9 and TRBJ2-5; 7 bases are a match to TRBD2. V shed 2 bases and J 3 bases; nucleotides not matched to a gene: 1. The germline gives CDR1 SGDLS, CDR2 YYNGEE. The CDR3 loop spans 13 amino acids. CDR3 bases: TGTGCCAGCAGCGTGGCGGGAGAAGAGACCCAGTACTTC. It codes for CASSVAGEETQYF.

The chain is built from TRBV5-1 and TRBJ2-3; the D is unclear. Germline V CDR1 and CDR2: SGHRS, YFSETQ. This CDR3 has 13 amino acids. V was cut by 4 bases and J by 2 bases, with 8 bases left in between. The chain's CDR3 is CASSNPSTDTQYF. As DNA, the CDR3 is TGCGCCAGCAGCAATCCTTCCACAGATACGCAGTATTTT.

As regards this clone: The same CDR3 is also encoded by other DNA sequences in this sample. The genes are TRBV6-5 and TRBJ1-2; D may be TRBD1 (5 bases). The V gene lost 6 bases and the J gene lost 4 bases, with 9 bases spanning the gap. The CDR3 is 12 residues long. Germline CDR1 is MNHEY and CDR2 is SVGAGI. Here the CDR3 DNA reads TGTGCCAGCAGGAGGGGAGGCTATGGCTACACCTTC. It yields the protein CASRRGGYGYTF.

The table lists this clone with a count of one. The DNA of the CDR3 is TGTGCCACCAGCAGAGATTCAGATCAGCCCCAGCATTTT. It yields the protein CATSRDSDQPQHF. The chain employs TRBV15 and TRBJ1-5; D unresolved. CDR3 length equals 13 residues. The germline V gene encodes CDR1 LNHNV and CDR2 YYDKDF (reference sequence). Between the trimmed V and J ends, which lost 0 bases and 5 bases, there was a span of 5 bases.

The chain's CDR3 is CASSTRDRSFTGELFF. The CDR3 bases are TGTGCCAGCAGCACCCGGGACAGATCATTCACCGGGGAGCTGTTTTTT. V gene TRBV7-8 combines with J gene TRBJ2-2, with 7 bases lining up with TRBD1. J lost 4 bases, V lost 5 bases, and 10 bases had no gene match. The CDR3 has 16 residues. The germline V gene encodes CDR1 SGHVS and CDR2 FQNEAQ. Together with reference TRBV7-8 and TRBJ2-2, the CDR3 gives the full variable domain: GAGVSQSPRYKVAKRGQDVALRCDPISGHVSLFWYQQALGQGPEFLTYFQNEAQLDKSGLPSDRFFAERPEGSVSTLKIQRTQQEDSAVYLCASSTRDRSFTGELFFGEGSRLTVL.